A single sample gave rise to the 13 T cell receptor beta chains below, sequenced in a study of shared clonotypes between healthy human individuals. Some clones are missing from TCRdb's copy, which holds only in-frame ones; the method was immunoSEQ multiplex PCR. The sample records 980,000 or so clones, roughly 72% being singletons. Sequencing input: memory CD4+ T cells sorted from blood. Indicated subset: CD45RA-negative fraction. These receptors were obtained from a man younger than 30 in good health.

This clone was seen many times. The chain uses TRBV5-1 and TRBJ1-2; the D is unclear. CDR3 length equals 13 residues. Germline V gene sequence: CDR1 SGHRS, CDR2 YFSETQ. Trimming stripped 0 bases from V and 2 bases from J, with 5 bases between. The CDR3 loop reads CASSLDVNYGYTF. In DNA, the CDR3 is TGCGCCAGCAGCTTGGATGTCAACTATGGCTACACCTTC.

CDR3 sequence reads: CASSPPAGSGNTIYF. CDR3 DNA sequence: TGTGCCAGCTCACCACCGGCGGGCTCTGGAAACACCATATATTTT. J is TRBJ1-3 and V is TRBV18; D remains ambiguous. The germline V gene encodes CDR1 KGHSH and CDR2 LQKENI. The CDR3 loop spans 15 amino acids. The germline V and J ends were trimmed by 0 bases and 0 bases, with 6 bases remaining between them.

The rearrangement uses TRBV27 and TRBJ2-2; 10 bases align to TRBD2. Germline trimming cut 6 bases from V and 6 bases from J; bases unmatched to any gene: 4. The germline V gene has CDR1 MNHEY and CDR2 SMNVEV (reference sequence). CDR3 length equals 14 residues. As DNA, the CDR3 is TGTGCCAGCAGGAGAGCGGGAGGGTCCGGGGAGCTGTTTTTT. Translating it yields CASRRAGGSGELFF.

This clone showed up just once. The rearrangement links TRBV13 to TRBJ2-7, with 14 bases lining up with TRBD2. V gave up 5 bases and J gave up 5 bases; unmatched junction bases: 5. CDR3 length: 15 residues. In germline, CDR1 is PRHDT, CDR2 FYEKMQ (reference sequence). The CDR3 nucleotides are TGTGCCAGCAGCCCGGGACTAGCGGGAGACAACGAGCAGTACTTC. Translation gives CASSPGLAGDNEQYF.

The count of this clone is one. The J gene is TRBJ2-5, the V gene TRBV4-2; 12 bases align to TRBD2. The CDR3 contains 18 residues. Trimming cost V 0 bases and J 5 bases; bases outside gene matches: 10. Germline CDR1 and CDR2: LGHNA and YNFKEQ. In DNA form, the CDR3 reads TGTGCCAGCAGCCAAGACCTAGCGGGGGGGCGGGTAATGGAGACCCAGTACTTC. This gives the protein CASSQDLAGGRVMETQYF.

The chain employs TRBV2 and TRBJ1-4, with TRBD1 identical over 10 bases. J lost 2 bases, V lost 4 bases, and 1 base had no gene match. Germline CDR1 SNHLY, CDR2 FYNNEI. This CDR3 contains 15 residues. This CDR3 is CASSADRGTNEKLFF. The CDR3 DNA reads as TGTGCCAGCAGTGCGGACAGGGGGACTAATGAAAAACTGTTTTTT.

The V gene is TRBV6-1, the J gene TRBJ1-5; D gene ambiguous. V lost 7 bases, J lost 2 bases, and 9 bases lay in between. This CDR3 is 13 amino acids long. From germline, CDR1 is MNHNS and CDR2 SASEGT. In nucleotides, the CDR3 is TGTGCCAGCATCGAGCGGGGCAATCAGCCCCAGCATTTT. Amino acid sequence: CASIERGNQPQHF.

J is TRBJ2-3 and V is TRBV9; D unresolved. The CDR3 covers 12 residues. V was trimmed by 4 bases and J by 6 bases, leaving 9 bases between them. Per the germline V gene, CDR1 is SGDLS and CDR2 is YYNGEE. In DNA form, the CDR3 reads TGTGCCAGCAGCCCCCACGATGATACGCAGTATTTT. Protein: CASSPHDDTQYF.

This clone has just one count. This chain joins TRBV11-2 and TRBJ2-4, with D uncertain. Between the trimmed V and J ends, which lost 4 bases and 0 bases, there was a span of 10 bases. The length of the CDR3 is 15 residues. Germline V gene sequence: CDR1 SGHAT, CDR2 FQNNGV. CDR3 amino acids: CASSSTLSAKNIQYF. In DNA, the CDR3 is TGTGCCAGCAGCTCCACACTCTCAGCCAAAAACATTCAGTACTTC.

This chain links TRBV6-1 with TRBJ2-3; perhaps TRBD2 as D (6 bases). Germline assignment: CDR1 MNHNS and CDR2 SASEGT. The V gene lost 10 bases and the J gene lost 3 bases, with 20 bases spanning the gap. This CDR3 has 15 amino acids. The CDR3, as DNA: TGTGCCACCCCAGGGACTTTGTTTAGAACAGATACGCAGTATTTT. It yields the protein CATPGTLFRTDTQYF.

J is TRBJ2-4 and V is TRBV7-2; 7 bases fit TRBD2. The CDR3 contains 17 residues. Germline CDR1 reads SGHTA; CDR2 reads FQGNSA. V lost 5 bases and J lost 3; bases outside the gene matches: 13. CDR3 in DNA: TGTGCCAGCAGCCAAGACGGGGGGATGATCGGCAAAAACATTCAGTACTTC. Protein: CASSQDGGMIGKNIQYF.

This chain links TRBV5-1 with TRBJ1-4, with D uncertain. The CDR3 is 15 amino acids. V was cut by 4 bases and J by 7 bases, with 17 bases left in between. CDR1 and CDR2 from the germline V gene are SGHRS and YFSETQ. The CDR3 nucleotides are TGCGCCAGCAGCGTCGATCCAGACCTCCCTGAAAAACTGTTTTTT. It yields the protein CASSVDPDLPEKLFF.

This clone was seen a handful of times. The gene calls are TRBV6-5 and TRBJ1-2, with TRBD1 matching over 7 bases. This CDR3 spans 14 amino acids. CDR1 MNHEY and CDR2 SVGAGI come from the germline V gene. Unmatched junction bases numbered 8, after V lost 2 bases and J lost 8 bases. The CDR3 here is CASSYLYRGGGYTF. The CDR3 DNA sequence: TGTGCCAGCAGTTACCTGTACAGGGGCGGAGGCTACACCTTC.